One sample yielded the 24 T cell receptor beta chains listed below, sequenced in a study of memory CD4+ T cells and cytomegalovirus serostatus (dated by TCRdb to the late 2010s). Receptors were amplified or captured by the immunoSEQ multiplex PCR assay. Held by TCRdb, this immuneACCESS table contains in-frame sequences only and omits some clones. Under half of the omission traces to an unresolved V gene where checked; the cause of the rest is unknown. Here the sample has over 35,000 clones; roughly 78% occur a single time. The ten most abundant clones make up around 0.99% of the sample. Single viable CD3+CD4+CD8-CD45RO+ cells were sorted as memory CD4+ T cells on a FACSAria II. Sequenced sample: memory CD4+ T cells from blood. The receptors here all came from an adult in good health and CMV-seronegative.

J is TRBJ2-5 and V is TRBV5-1; D ambiguous. V was shortened by 2 bases and J by 0 bases, with 8 bases between the two germline ends. The germline gives CDR1 SGHRS, CDR2 YFSETQ. This CDR3 spans 14 amino acids. The CDR3 here is CASSFSGYQETQYF. Here the CDR3 DNA reads TGCGCCAGCAGCTTCTCCGGGTACCAAGAGACCCAGTACTTC.

This chain links TRBV10-3 with TRBJ1-2; a weak D match, TRBD1 (6 bases). The CDR3 runs to 13 residues. Germline loops: CDR1 ENHRY, CDR2 SYGVKD. V was shortened by 4 bases and J by 4 bases, with 10 bases between the two germline ends. Here the CDR3 reads CAISGGPGYGYTF. CDR3 DNA sequence: TGTGCCATCAGTGGGGGGCCGGGCTATGGCTACACCTTC.

This clone has just a few counts. This chain uses TRBV14 with TRBJ2-5, with D perhaps being TRBD1 or TRBD2 (6 bases each). The ends were cut back, 1 base at V and 6 bases at J, with 9 bases in the middle. Germline assignment: CDR1 SGHDN and CDR2 FVKESK. The CDR3 has 13 amino acids. CDR3: CASSQAGAQTQYF. Here the CDR3 DNA reads TGTGCCAGCAGCCAAGCGGGGGCCCAGACCCAGTACTTC.

The CDR3 spells CASSESRGQGLSTDTQYF. DNA for the CDR3: TGTGCCAGCAGTGAGTCCCGGGGACAGGGCCTGAGCACAGATACGCAGTATTTT. The chain couples TRBV6-4 to TRBJ2-3; TRBD1 matches 9 bases. V shed 3 bases and J 0 bases; nucleotides not matched to a gene: 10. Germline V gene data show CDR1 as MRHNA and CDR2 as SNTAGT. The CDR3 has 18 residues.

The V gene is TRBV12-5, the J gene TRBJ1-3; no firm D call. Trimming shortened V by 1 base and J by 2 bases, and 9 bases separated the two germline ends. The CDR3 totals 15 residues. Germline values: CDR1 LGHNT, CDR2 FRNRAP. As DNA, the CDR3 is TGTGCTAGTGGTTTGGACGGCTTAGCTGGAAACACCATATATTTT. Its translation is CASGLDGLAGNTIYF.

The genes are TRBV7-2 and TRBJ2-2; a possible D gene is TRBD2 (5 bases). The CDR3 is 15 residues long. V lost 8 bases to trimming and J lost 7 bases, with 20 bases between them. CDR1 and CDR2 (germline): SGHTA, FQGNSA. The CDR3: CASSAYNTRGGELFF. DNA of the CDR3: TGTGCCAGCTCAGCTTATAACACCCGGGGCGGGGAGCTGTTTTTT.

This clone was observed a single time. This rearrangement joins TRBV7-2 to TRBJ1-4; D is unresolved. Trimming pared 2 bases from V and 7 bases from J, leaving 14 bases between. The germline V gene encodes CDR1 SGHTA and CDR2 FQGNSA. The CDR3 sequence is 15 residues long. The CDR3 DNA is TGTGCCAGCAGCTTACTTCGCGGAGCCGGTGAAAAACTGTTTTTT. Its translation: CASSLLRGAGEKLFF.

The rearrangement links TRBV5-1 to TRBJ1-5; no clear D gene. V dropped 0 bases and J dropped 1 base, with 8 bases sitting between them. The CDR3 extends over 15 amino acids. CDR1 and CDR2 from the germline V gene are SGHRS and YFSETQ. The CDR3 reads CASSLEGSSNQPQHF. As DNA, the CDR3 is TGCGCCAGCAGCTTGGAAGGGTCGAGCAATCAGCCCCAGCATTTT.

The rearrangement uses TRBV5-5 and TRBJ2-2, with D hard to call. V was cut by 2 bases and J by 4 bases, with 3 bases left in between. The CDR3 is 12 amino acids. Germline V CDR1 and CDR2: SGHKS, YYEKEE (reference sequence). CDR3 coding DNA: TGTGCCAGCAGCTTTACCACCGGGGAGCTGTTTTTT. Translating gives CASSFTTGELFF.

The gene calls are TRBV2 and TRBJ2-3, with 7 bases fitting TRBD1. V was clipped by 6 bases and J by 2 bases; unmatched bases: 2. This CDR3 has 13 residues. CDR1 and CDR2 (germline): SNHLY, FYNNEI. The CDR3 DNA sequence: TGTGCCAGCAGCGACAGGGACACAGATACGCAGTATTTT. Its translation: CASSDRDTDTQYF.

The J gene is TRBJ1-2, the V gene TRBV5-8; D gene ambiguous. From germline, CDR1 is SGHTS and CDR2 YDEGEE. The length of the CDR3 is 12 residues. V lost 4 bases to trimming and J lost 0 bases, with 4 bases between them. CDR3 sequence reads: CASSGANYGYTF. CDR3 sequence (DNA): TGTGCCAGCAGCGGAGCTAACTATGGCTACACCTTC.

This sequence joins TRBV5-1 and TRBJ1-1; 9 bases are a match to TRBD1. Germline CDR1 SGHRS, CDR2 YFSETQ. This CDR3 has 14 residues. V trimming: 3 bases; J trimming: 7 bases; junction bases outside the gene matches: 7. Here the CDR3 DNA reads TGCGCCAGCAGCTCGGGACAGGGTATCCGTGAAGCTTTCTTT. Protein sequence: CASSSGQGIREAFF.

The chain combines TRBV29-1 with TRBJ1-1; no clear D. Trimming shortened V by 3 bases and J by 5 bases, and 7 bases separated the two germline ends. Germline V gene data show CDR1 as SQVTM and CDR2 as ANQGSEA. The CDR3 contains 11 residues. CDR3 residues: CSVESRTEAFF. CDR3 in DNA: TGCAGCGTTGAGTCGAGGACTGAAGCTTTCTTT.

In its sample, this clone was seen once. Other DNA sequences of this sample code for an identical CDR3. The V call is TRBV5-1, the J call TRBJ2-5; possibly TRBD2 for D (6 bases). The V end lost 3 bases, the J end lost 2 bases, and 11 bases lay between the germline ends. The CDR3 loop spans 14 amino acids. Germline lookup yields CDR1 SGHRS and CDR2 YFSETQ. The CDR3 DNA sequence: TGCGCCAGCAGCTCGGGACTCTCTCAAGAGACCCAGTACTTC. Protein sequence: CASSSGLSQETQYF.

The chain couples TRBV2 to TRBJ2-7, with 8 bases that match TRBD1. Per germline, CDR1 SNHLY and CDR2 FYNNEI. The CDR3 is 20 residues long. Trimming at V came to 0 bases and at J to 0 bases, leaving 16 bases not matched to a gene. CDR3 protein: CASSEALRTGSSDNSYEQYF. CDR3 coding DNA: TGTGCCAGCAGTGAAGCTTTAAGGACAGGGTCCTCAGATAACTCCTACGAGCAGTACTTC.

The V gene is TRBV6-1, the J gene TRBJ2-7; perhaps D is TRBD1 or TRBD2 (5 bases each). V was trimmed by 3 bases and J by 0 bases, leaving 15 bases between them. The CDR3 totals 16 residues. In germline, CDR1 is MNHNS, CDR2 SASEGT. Here the CDR3 DNA reads TGTGCCAGCAGTGATCCCGATACAGGAGGCTCCTACGAGCAGTACTTC. This sequence encodes CASSDPDTGGSYEQYF.

The CDR3 reads CASSLRTGGPYNEQFF. The CDR3 DNA is TGCGCCAGCAGCCTTAGGACGGGGGGCCCCTACAATGAGCAGTTCTTC. The chain employs TRBV5-1 and TRBJ2-1, with D perhaps TRBD2 (7 bases). The CDR3 extends over 16 amino acids. Germline CDR1 and CDR2: SGHRS and YFSETQ. V gave up 4 bases and J gave up 2 bases, with 16 bases separating them.

This rearrangement joins TRBV19 to TRBJ1-3, with no clear D. This CDR3 region has 14 residues. Germline CDR1 is LNHDA and CDR2 is SQIVND (reference sequence). V was clipped by 3 bases and J by 6 bases, with 12 bases between them. DNA of the CDR3: TGTGCCAGTAGTATCAGAGGGAGGCAAAACACCATATATTTT. Translated: CASSIRGRQNTIYF.

This chain joins TRBV7-2 and TRBJ2-7; TRBD1 is a possible D gene (6 bases). Trimming left V 5 bases short and J 5 bases short, with 16 bases between. Germline V lookup: CDR1 SGHTA, CDR2 FQGNSA. This CDR3 has 14 amino acids. The CDR3 loop reads CASSITGTLHEQYF. The CDR3 nucleotides are TGTGCCAGCAGCATTACCGGGACACTCCACGAGCAGTACTTC.

The chain combines TRBV2 with TRBJ2-5; D not certain. This CDR3 has 12 residues. Deletions cut 5 bases from V and 4 bases from J, with 8 bases between. CDR1 and CDR2 (germline): SNHLY, FYNNEI. The CDR3 is CASSWTVETQYF. CDR3 in DNA: TGTGCCAGCAGTTGGACCGTAGAGACCCAGTACTTC.

The chain links TRBV19 to TRBJ2-5, with D hard to call. Trimming cost V 1 base and J 1 base, with 10 bases left between them. The CDR3 extends over 15 amino acids. Germline CDR1 LNHDA, CDR2 SQIVND (reference sequence). The CDR3 DNA reads as TGTGCCAGTAGTATAGGGCGCCAGCCCCAAGAGACCCAGTACTTC. The encoded protein is CASSIGRQPQETQYF.

This chain uses TRBV11-2 with TRBJ2-1; 8 positions match TRBD1. The CDR3 sequence is 14 residues long. Germline V gene lookup returns CDR1 SGHAT and CDR2 FQNNGV. J gave up 6 bases and V 7 bases, and 8 bases lay outside the gene matches. CDR3 nucleotides: TGTGCCAGCACCCGACAGGGGAGGTCCAATGAGCAGTTCTTC. This gives the protein CASTRQGRSNEQFF.

In DNA, the CDR3 is TGTGCCAGCAGCCTCGACCCAGCTAGACAGACTGAAGCTTTCTTT. Residues: CASSLDPARQTEAFF. The V call is TRBV11-3, the J call TRBJ1-1, with a possible D match to TRBD1 (5 bases). The germline V and J ends were trimmed by 5 bases and 5 bases, with 18 bases remaining between them. Germline CDR1 is SGHNT and CDR2 is YENEEA. The CDR3 is 15 amino acids.

The V gene is TRBV10-3, the J gene TRBJ2-3; 10 bases fit TRBD2. J lost 2 bases, V lost 6 bases, and 2 bases had no gene match. Germline CDR1 and CDR2: ENHRY and SYGVKD. This CDR3 has 14 amino acids. The CDR3 here is CAIRGTSDTDTQYF. The CDR3 DNA reads as TGTGCCATCAGAGGGACTAGCGACACAGATACGCAGTATTTT.